This is a list of T cell receptor beta chains from one sample in a study of T-cell memory formation after mild COVID-19. TCRdb fed the 5' RACE reads into MiXCR, producing one record per CDR3 protein. Of some 300,000 distinct CDR3 sequences in the sample, approximately 19% are singletons; the top ten hold around a fifth. Sequencing input: PBMCs or a T cell subset sorted from them (not recorded which). Receptors originate from a man in his late teens or twenties who had mild COVID-19 (a few samples of this study predate the infection). Cell type and time point are not known. CDR3s include the opening cysteine and the closing phenylalanine or tryptophan. Each record gives: CDR3 protein, J gene, CDR3 length, V gene, clone size. Clone size is not always given. Where it is, it says once, few, many or a class for expanded clones.

CDR3: CASSPRARIYGYTF; J: TRBJ1-2; length: 14; V: TRBV21-1; size: few
CDR3: CASSEGSEDTQYF; J: TRBJ2-3; length: 13; V: TRBV7-9; size: .
CDR3: CASSLAAGESQYF; J: TRBJ2-5; length: 13; V: TRBV7-9; size: .
CDR3: CASSYSTGQIYGYTF; J: TRBJ1-2; length: 15; V: TRBV6-5; size: few
CDR3: CATSRDRDYDNEQFF; J: TRBJ2-1; length: 15; V: TRBV15; size: .
CDR3: CASSLRDRAEKLFF; J: TRBJ1-4; length: 14; V: TRBV11-1; size: few
CDR3: CASCEPGQANYGYTF; J: TRBJ1-2; length: 15; V: TRBV6-1; size: .
CDR3: CATSEGDRLGGQFF; J: TRBJ2-1; length: 14; V: TRBV24-1; size: .
CDR3: CASSSAGTANSPLHF; J: TRBJ1-6; length: 15; V: TRBV18; size: .
CDR3: CSVEIGMNTEAFF; J: TRBJ1-1; length: 13; V: TRBV29-1; size: few
CDR3: CASSQVAGNTEAFF; J: TRBJ1-1; length: 14; V: TRBV3-1; size: .
CDR3: CASKLEGRFTEAFF; J: TRBJ1-1; length: 14; V: TRBV7-6; size: few
CDR3: CASSGTSDRDADTQYF; J: TRBJ2-3; length: 16; V: TRBV6-2/TRBV6-3; size: .
CDR3: CASSQAPRLAYEQYF; J: TRBJ2-7; length: 15; V: TRBV4-1; size: .
CDR3: CASSSPGDSPLHF; J: TRBJ1-6; length: 13; V: TRBV5-1; size: .
CDR3: CASSALGTGYNEQFF; J: TRBJ2-1; length: 15; V: TRBV7-9; size: .
CDR3: CASSVGGDEQYF; J: TRBJ2-7; length: 12; V: TRBV4-1; size: .
CDR3: CASISPSSETQYF; J: TRBJ2-5; length: 13; V: TRBV6-6; size: many
CDR3: CSVVTDTQYF; J: TRBJ2-3; length: 10; V: TRBV29-1; size: .
CDR3: CASSYEHANTEAFF; J: TRBJ1-1; length: 14; V: TRBV6-2/TRBV6-3; size: .
CDR3: CASSQTAGKLDTQYF; J: TRBJ2-3; length: 15; V: TRBV3-1; size: few
CDR3: CASSQEGIVANSPLHF; J: TRBJ1-6; length: 16; V: TRBV4-3; size: few
CDR3: CASSQVGAGNNEQFF; J: TRBJ2-1; length: 15; V: TRBV4-1; size: few
CDR3: CASSFGTGSNQPQHF; J: TRBJ1-5; length: 15; V: TRBV11-2; size: .
CDR3: CASSWQERHYGYTF; J: TRBJ1-2; length: 14; V: TRBV25-1; size: .
CDR3: CASSYPERQGRNEKLFF; J: TRBJ1-4; length: 17; V: TRBV6-6; size: few
CDR3: CASSSKRGRDTQYF; J: TRBJ2-3; length: 14; V: TRBV5-6; size: many
CDR3: CASSPDGPTTYEQYF; J: TRBJ2-7; length: 15; V: TRBV5-1; size: .
CDR3: CSAGGGSEKLFF; J: TRBJ1-4; length: 12; V: TRBV20-1; size: few
CDR3: CATDRDGNTEAFF; J: TRBJ1-1; length: 13; V: TRBV2; size: .
CDR3: CASSHLPGEETQYF; J: TRBJ2-5; length: 14; V: TRBV16; size: few
CDR3: CASSLTGTGDYEQYF; J: TRBJ2-7; length: 15; V: TRBV7-3; size: few
CDR3: CASSDNFRVEETQYF; J: TRBJ2-5; length: 15; V: TRBV12-3/TRBV12-4; size: .
CDR3: CASSSGLAGDLPGELFF; J: TRBJ2-2; length: 17; V: TRBV7-2; size: .
CDR3: CASRGTASYNSPLHF; J: TRBJ1-6; length: 15; V: TRBV5-1; size: few
CDR3: CASKGRINEQFF; J: TRBJ2-1; length: 12; V: TRBV6-2/TRBV6-3; size: few
CDR3: CASRRGGWTQYF; J: TRBJ2-5; length: 12; V: TRBV7-2; size: .
CDR3: CASRDTRFIGTEAFF; J: TRBJ1-1; length: 15; V: TRBV2; size: .
CDR3: CASSLTSDGYTQYF; J: TRBJ2-3; length: 14; V: TRBV5-1; size: few
CDR3: CASKPGQGANGYTF; J: TRBJ1-2; length: 14; V: TRBV6-5; size: few
CDR3: CASSPRFPRGTDTQYF; J: TRBJ2-3; length: 16; V: TRBV7-9; size: .
CDR3: CASSVEGELNTEAFF; J: TRBJ1-1; length: 15; V: TRBV9; size: many
CDR3: CASSQDRKDVEAFF; J: TRBJ1-1; length: 14; V: TRBV4-2; size: .
CDR3: CASSLGGGRGGAEAFF; J: TRBJ1-1; length: 16; V: TRBV5-1; size: .
CDR3: CASSLGRLPTDTQYF; J: TRBJ2-3; length: 15; V: TRBV11-2; size: .
CDR3: CASTSGGVGTDTQYF; J: TRBJ2-3; length: 15; V: TRBV28; size: .
CDR3: CASNSPNYGYTF; J: TRBJ1-2; length: 12; V: TRBV25-1; size: .
CDR3: CSVTAGVGTGELFF; J: TRBJ2-2; length: 14; V: TRBV29-1; size: few
CDR3: CAISEPDRETQYF; J: TRBJ2-5; length: 13; V: TRBV10-3; size: .
CDR3: CSARDQGEGDTQYF; J: TRBJ2-3; length: 14; V: TRBV20-1; size: few
CDR3: CASRKDRALYEQYF; J: TRBJ2-7; length: 14; V: TRBV2; size: .
CDR3: CASSLRSGRGYTDTQYF; J: TRBJ2-3; length: 17; V: TRBV7-2; size: many